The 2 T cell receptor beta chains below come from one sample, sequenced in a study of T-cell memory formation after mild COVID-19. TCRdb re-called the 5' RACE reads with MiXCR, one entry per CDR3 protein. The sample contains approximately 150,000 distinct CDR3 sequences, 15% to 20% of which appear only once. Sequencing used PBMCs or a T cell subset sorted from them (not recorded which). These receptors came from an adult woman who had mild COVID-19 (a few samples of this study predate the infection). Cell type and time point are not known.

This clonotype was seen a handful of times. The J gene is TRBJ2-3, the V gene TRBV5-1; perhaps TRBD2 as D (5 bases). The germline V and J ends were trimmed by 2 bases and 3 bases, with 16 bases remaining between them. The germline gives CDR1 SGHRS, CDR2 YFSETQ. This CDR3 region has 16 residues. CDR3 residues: CASSLGIGSGTDTQYF. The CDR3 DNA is TGCGCCAGCAGCTTAGGGATAGGGTCGGGAACAGATACGCAGTATTTT.

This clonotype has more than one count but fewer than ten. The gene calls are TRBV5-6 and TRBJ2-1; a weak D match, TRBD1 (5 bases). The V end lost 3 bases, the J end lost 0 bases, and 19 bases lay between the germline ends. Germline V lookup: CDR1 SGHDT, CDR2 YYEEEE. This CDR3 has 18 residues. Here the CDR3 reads CASSSFRSQAYSYNEQFF. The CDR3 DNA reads TGTGCCAGCAGCTCGTTTCGCTCACAGGCCTACTCCTACAATGAGCAGTTCTTC.